The 7 T cell receptor beta chains below all came from one sample that was sequenced in a study of CD8+ T cells in alopecia areata. It was cDNA, reverse transcribed from extracted RNA, that served as the sequencing template. The data were produced by immunoSEQ multiplex PCR, yet TCRdb's version contains in-frame clones alone and is incomplete. The profile covers approximately 98,000 clones, with approximately 63% appearing a single time and 20% to 25% taken by the ten largest. The sequenced sample consisted of CD8+ T cells sorted from blood. The receptor set was obtained from a human donor in good health.

The J gene is TRBJ1-5, the V gene TRBV15; D gene unclear. Germline loops: CDR1 LNHNV, CDR2 YYDKDF (reference sequence). V lost 6 bases and J 0 bases, leaving 9 bases between the germline ends. This CDR3 has 14 residues. CDR3 sequence: CATREPNSNQPQHF. The CDR3 DNA reads as TGTGCCACCAGAGAGCCGAATAGCAATCAGCCCCAGCATTTT.

The chain combines TRBV4-3 with TRBJ2-7; either TRBD1 or TRBD2 may fit D (7 bases each). The length of the CDR3 is 17 residues. V lost 0 bases and J lost 7, with 22 bases in between. Germline V gene data show CDR1 as LGHNA and CDR2 as YSLEER. Here the CDR3 DNA reads TGCGCCAGCAGCCAAGATAGGGAGGGGGCGCCCGGAGGTGAGCAGTACTTC. Its protein is CASSQDREGAPGGEQYF.

This sequence joins TRBV13 and TRBJ2-5, with a possible D match to TRBD2 (5 bases). V was pared by 1 base and J by 7 bases, with 16 bases between. The CDR3 is 15 amino acids. CDR1 and CDR2 from the germline V gene are PRHDT and FYEKMQ (reference sequence). The CDR3 sequence is CASSLALDIGGTQYF. CDR3 bases: TGTGCCAGCAGCTTAGCCCTTGACATCGGAGGGACCCAGTACTTC.

The chain uses TRBV9 and TRBJ2-7; either TRBD1 or TRBD2 may fit D (5 bases each). CDR3 length equals 15 residues. V was shortened by 4 bases and J by 7 bases, with 21 bases between the two germline ends. CDR1 is SGDLS and CDR2 is YYNGEE in the germline V gene. CDR3 sequence (DNA): TGTGCCAGCAGCTCCCTCTCCGGGACGGCGGCGGAGCAGTACTTC. This gives the protein CASSSLSGTAAEQYF.

The genes are TRBV7-9 and TRBJ2-1, with 9 positions matching TRBD2. The CDR3 has 15 residues. CDR1 and CDR2 from the germline V gene are SEHNR and FQNEAQ (reference sequence). V shed 9 bases, J shed 3 bases, and the junction held 9 bases outside the gene matches. The CDR3 nucleotides read TGTGCCAGTTCTTTTAGCGGGGGAGACTACAATGAGCAGTTCTTC. Protein product: CASSFSGGDYNEQFF. The full variable domain, completed using reference TRBV7-9 and TRBJ2-1, is DTGVSQNPRHKITKRGQNVTFRCDPISEHNRLYWYRQTLGQGPEFLTYFQNEAQLEKSRLLSDRFSAERPKGSFSTLEIQRTEQGDSAMYLCASSFSGGDYNEQFFGPGTRLTVL.

The rearrangement uses TRBV30 and TRBJ2-1; a possible D gene is TRBD2 (6 bases). V lost 0 bases and J lost 1, with 10 bases in between. The CDR3 consists of 15 residues. Germline V gene lookup returns CDR1 GTSNPN and CDR2 SVGIG (reference sequence). In DNA form, the CDR3 reads TGTGCCTGGAGTGTTAACGGGGGTTCCTACAATGAGCAGTTCTTC. Translating gives CAWSVNGGSYNEQFF.

This clone was detected a few times. This chain uses TRBV6-4 with TRBJ1-1, with D possibly being TRBD1 (5 bases). The germline V gene encodes CDR1 MRHNA and CDR2 SNTAGT. The CDR3 spans 13 residues. V lost 2 bases to trimming and J lost 1 base, with 5 bases between them. The CDR3 DNA reads TGTGCCAGCAGTGACAGGGGGAACACTGAAGCTTTCTTT. Translating it yields CASSDRGNTEAFF.